This T cell receptor (beta chain) was obtained from a study of lymphopenia after photon versus proton radiotherapy. Trimming shortened V by 5 bases and J by 0 bases, and 13 bases separated the two germline ends. This CDR3 is 16 amino acids long. CDR1 SEHNR and CDR2 FQNEAQ come from the germline V gene (reference sequence). Sequencing used immunoSEQ multiplex PCR; TCRdb keeps in-frame clones, though not all of them. Of tens of thousands of clones detected, approximately 90% appear once; the ten largest clones hold about 2.6%. The V gene is TRBV7-9, the J gene TRBJ2-2; D is possibly TRBD2 (6 bases). The receptor comes from a woman aged 70-85 years with pancreatic cancer. The sample in question was peripheral blood, obtained from a patient treated with photon-based radiotherapy. CDR3 sequence: CASSRDSPTNTGELFF. In DNA form, the CDR3 reads TGTGCCAGCAGCAGGGACTCGCCTACGAACACCGGGGAGCTGTTTTTT.